The clone carrying this T cell receptor (beta chain) has a single count. What it binds is not known. The CDR3 contains 14 residues. Trimming removed 5 bases at V and 5 bases at J, with 12 bases between. In germline, CDR1 is MNHEY, CDR2 SVGAGI. As originally analysed: Junction-only immunoSEQ data arrived without quality scores, meaning filtering differed. Profiling relied on immunoSEQ multiplex PCR, and the TCRdb table lists in-frame clones only, not all of them. The V and J calls and the clone size are those of that table, but D and trimming were determined from the DNA. The sample yields fewer than 2.5 million clones, roughly 93% seen once. The sample comes from a study of shared clonotypes between healthy human individuals. General study findings and limits: Larger richness was generally estimated for naive than memory subsets. Non-shared clonotypes displayed generation probabilities falling below those of clonotypes present in all four donors. Even with large depth, rarefaction showed that sorted-subset sequencing was incomplete.

This clonotype originated in a young man in good health. Some clones in this sample may be carry-over from other donors' samples. The material sequenced was naive CD4+ T cells from PBMCs. The subset here: CD45RA+ positively selected. The rearrangement joins TRBV6-5 to TRBJ2-2; the D gene is possibly TRBD1 (6 bases). CDR3 loop: CASSTVGGTGELFF. CDR3 coding DNA: TGTGCCAGCAGTACAGTAGGGGGTACCGGGGAGCTGTTTTTT.